The following is a T cell receptor (beta chain) sequence with its context. Its specificity is not known. A much larger clone differs from this one at a single base, so this may be a read error. This record belongs to a study of blood T cells in healthy people across ages. PCR was performed a second time for 7 to 11 cycles using a sample-barcoded 5' primer and a J-beta primer mix. TCRdb redid the calling of the 5' RACE reads with MiXCR, one entry per CDR3 protein. The sample yields hundreds of thousands of distinct CDR3 sequences, around 52% seen once. Isolation of PBMCs gave at least 6 million cells per sample. With 3 bases clipped from V and 1 base from J, the junction kept 6 bases outside the gene matches. The germline CDR1 and CDR2 sequences are MGHDK and SYGVNS. This CDR3 comprises 16 residues. The study, taken as a whole, reports: Higher naive T cell percentage went strongly together with higher TCR beta diversity. A greater number of naive CD4+ cells and higher diversity distinguished long-lived donors from aged donors.

The clonotype was recovered from a woman of 80 years or more in good health. The chain combines TRBV25-1 with TRBJ2-3; 8 bases align to TRBD2. Source material: blood. CDR3 sequence: CASSDPGGDGTDTQYF. In DNA, the CDR3 is TGTGCCAGCAGTGATCCCGGGGGGGACGGCACAGATACGCAGTATTTT.